This T cell receptor beta chain comes out of a study of blood T cell repertoires in COVID-19. At the level of the study: Sites across the United States, Italy and Spain contributed samples from acute and convalescent COVID-19. PBMCs, B-cell-depleted T cells, or T cells provided the cDNA or gDNA that made up the material.

This CDR3 spans 15 amino acids. The germline CDR1 and CDR2 sequences are MNHEY and SVGEGT. V gave up 6 bases and J gave up 0 bases, with 12 bases separating them. The age range of participants was about 18 to 90 years, with residence in about 25 US areas. In the original workflow: How many nucleated cells were present was estimated from reference gene primer amplification. Libraries were prepared by immunoSEQ multiplex PCR; TCRdb keeps only in-frame clonotypes and omits some of them. V and J calls and clone size come straight from that table; D and trimming were deduced from the DNA. Among some 150,000 clones, over 75% were seen once, and the ten largest hold 1.2%.

Sequenced sample: PBMCs or T cells enriched from blood (not recorded which). The rearrangement uses TRBV6-2 or TRBV6-3 and TRBJ1-5; no definite D call. This sequence originates from a young woman with acute COVID-19. The CDR3 DNA is TGTGCCAGCAGCCCAGACACGTATAGCAATCAGCCCCAGCATTTT. Protein sequence: CASSPDTYSNQPQHF.